This T cell receptor (beta chain) was observed in a study of blood T cell repertoires in COVID-19. The CDR3 is 16 residues long. V lost 4 bases and J lost 0; bases outside the gene matches: 5. CDR1 is KGHSH, CDR2 LQKENI, per germline. Some clones are missing from TCRdb's copy, which holds only in-frame ones; the method was immunoSEQ multiplex PCR. The data contain roughly 160,000 clones, 84% of them singletons. Individuals drawn from approximately 22 US areas were about 18 to 95 years old. Two negative PCRs, clearance, or symptom resolution were required of recovered Cohort 3 donors. Sequencing was carried out using PBMCs or T cells enriched from blood (not recorded which). V usage is TRBV18 and J usage is TRBJ1-4; 7 bases map to TRBD1. The receptor comes from a man aged 50-60 years who had recovered from COVID-19. CDR3 loop: CASSLEQGTTNEKLFF. CDR3 DNA sequence: TGTGCCAGCTCACTAGAACAGGGGACAACTAATGAAAAACTGTTTTTT.